Presented here are 22 T cell receptor beta chains from one specimen sequenced in a study of shared clonotypes between healthy human individuals. This table comes from immunoSEQ multiplex PCR, and its TCRdb copy is limited to in-frame clones, with some not included. The data contain roughly 2.2 million clones, 85% to 95% of them seen just once; the ten biggest clones take up 0.35% to 0.5%. Sequencing was performed on naive CD4+ T cells from PBMCs. Subset defined: CD45RA+ positively selected. The receptors come from a man younger than 30 in good health. Some clones in this sample may be carry-over from other donors' samples.

The CDR3: CATSRGGGQGVTEAFF. Written as DNA, the CDR3 is TGTGCCACCAGCCGAGGCGGGGGGCAAGGAGTAACTGAAGCTTTCTTT. V gene TRBV15 combines with J gene TRBJ1-1; TRBD1 might be the D (6 bases). The V end was cut by 5 bases, the J end by 5 bases, with 21 bases between. Germline-derived CDR1 and CDR2 are LNHNV and YYDKDF (reference sequence). The CDR3 contains 16 residues.

This chain links TRBV5-1 with TRBJ2-7, with no clear D. V gave up 0 bases and J gave up 3 bases, with 10 bases separating them. This CDR3 region has 14 residues. Per germline, CDR1 SGHRS and CDR2 YFSETQ. The chain's CDR3 is CASSLGPSNYEQYF. The CDR3 bases are TGCGCCAGCAGCTTGGGGCCCTCAAACTACGAGCAGTACTTC.

The CDR3: CAWREGLAGLYEQYF. CDR3 in DNA: TGTGCCTGGAGGGAGGGACTAGCGGGACTCTACGAGCAGTACTTC. The rearrangement joins TRBV30 to TRBJ2-7, with 13 bases lining up with TRBD2. This CDR3 has 15 amino acids. J gave up 3 bases and V 3 bases, and 5 bases lay outside the gene matches. CDR1 GTSNPN and CDR2 SVGIG come from the germline V gene (reference sequence). The whole variable domain, filled in from reference TRBV30 and TRBJ2-7, reads SQTIHQWPATLVQPVGSPLSLECTVEGTSNPNLYWYRQAAGRGLQLLFYSVGIGQISSEVPQNLSASRPQDRQFILSSKKLLLSDSGFYLCAWREGLAGLYEQYFGPGTRLTVT.

The chain employs TRBV28 and TRBJ1-2; no definite D call. Germline loops: CDR1 MDHEN, CDR2 SYDVKM. With 3 bases removed from V and 4 bases from J, the gap between germline ends came to 15 bases. CDR3 length: 15 residues. Here the CDR3 reads CASSFSPPERYGYTF. The CDR3 DNA is TGTGCCAGCAGTTTTTCTCCCCCAGAGCGCTATGGCTACACCTTC.

The chain links TRBV29-1 to TRBJ1-4; D is uncertain. V gave up 4 bases and J gave up 7 bases, with 7 bases separating them. The CDR3 length is 11 residues. CDR1 SQVTM and CDR2 ANQGSEA come from the germline V gene. CDR3 DNA: TGCAGCGTTGTTAAGGGTGAAAAACTGTTTTTT. It encodes CSVVKGEKLFF.

This chain connects TRBV28 to TRBJ2-7; 8 bases are shared with TRBD2. The CDR3 spans 15 residues. J was trimmed by 3 bases and V by 5 bases; bases with no gene match: 9. Germline CDR1 and CDR2: MDHEN and SYDVKM. CDR3 sequence reads: CASSPGGSRFYEQYF. Written as DNA, the CDR3 is TGTGCCAGCAGTCCGGGGGGGAGTAGGTTCTACGAGCAGTACTTC.

Concerning this clone itself: The sample carries other DNA sequences with the same CDR3. In DNA, the CDR3 is TGTGCCACCAGTCGGCCGGGAACAGATACGCAGTATTTT. This codes for CATSRPGTDTQYF. The chain employs TRBV15 and TRBJ2-3, with D possibly being TRBD2 (5 bases). Trimming stripped 6 bases from V and 3 bases from J, with 10 bases between. Germline V gene sequence: CDR1 LNHNV, CDR2 YYDKDF (reference sequence). The CDR3 is made up of 13 amino acids.

This chain links TRBV5-1 with TRBJ2-2, with D perhaps TRBD2 (6 bases). Germline V CDR1 and CDR2: SGHRS, YFSETQ. The V gene lost 4 bases and the J gene lost 2 bases, with 21 bases spanning the gap. This CDR3 spans 18 amino acids. Written as DNA, the CDR3 is TGCGCCAGCAGCACGAGCTTGGCGGGACGGATAAACACCGGGGAGCTGTTTTTT. Translating it yields CASSTSLAGRINTGELFF.

The rearrangement links TRBV29-1 to TRBJ1-5; 7 bases agree with TRBD1. The V and J ends lost 4 bases and 5 bases, in that order; junction bases with no gene match: 5. The CDR3 has 13 amino acids. The germline gives CDR1 SQVTM, CDR2 ANQGSEA. CDR3 protein: CSVADRVDQPQHF. In DNA form, the CDR3 reads TGCAGCGTTGCTGACAGGGTAGATCAGCCCCAGCATTTT.

The chain employs TRBV4-1 and TRBJ2-1; no definite D call. The V and J ends lost 4 bases and 6 bases respectively, with 10 bases between them. This CDR3 is built from 13 residues. Germline loops: CDR1 MGHRA, CDR2 YSYEKL. CDR3 protein: CASSRARTNEQFF. In DNA form, the CDR3 reads TGCGCCAGCAGCCGGGCCAGAACCAATGAGCAGTTCTTC.

J is TRBJ2-1 and V is TRBV19, with D perhaps TRBD1 (6 bases). V was trimmed by 4 bases and J by 4 bases, leaving 14 bases between them. CDR1 is LNHDA, CDR2 SQIVND, per germline (reference sequence). The CDR3 totals 15 residues. The CDR3 sequence: CASSTEQGRYNEQFF. The DNA of the CDR3 is TGTGCCAGTAGTACGGAACAGGGAAGGTACAATGAGCAGTTCTTC.

The chain links TRBV28 to TRBJ1-1; D is possibly TRBD1 (5 bases). CDR1 and CDR2 from the germline V gene are MDHEN and SYDVKM. The CDR3 spans 13 residues. Trimming removed 6 bases from V and 5 bases from J, with 13 bases in between. The DNA of the CDR3 is TGTGCCAGCAGACCGCCCGGGGGGACTGAAGCTTTCTTT. Translation: CASRPPGGTEAFF.

This chain joins TRBV6-6 and TRBJ2-1; 11 bases match TRBD2. The germline V gene has CDR1 MNHNY and CDR2 SVGAGI (reference sequence). V lost 6 bases, J lost 7 bases, and 5 bases stayed unmatched. The CDR3 runs 14 residues. The CDR3 DNA reads TGTGCCAGCAGCAGACTAGCGGGATTAAATGAGCAGTTCTTC. Translated: CASSRLAGLNEQFF.

This rearrangement joins TRBV4-2 to TRBJ2-3; D is possibly TRBD2 (5 bases). The V and J ends lost 0 bases and 6 bases respectively, with 10 bases between them. The CDR3 spans 14 residues. Germline lookup yields CDR1 LGHNA and CDR2 YNFKEQ. DNA for the CDR3: TGTGCCAGCAGCCAAGATTTAAGAGGGGATACGCAGTATTTT. Protein: CASSQDLRGDTQYF.

This clone was counted once. J is TRBJ1-2 and V is TRBV18; no clear D. The CDR3 runs 15 residues. Trimming left V 1 base short and J 3 bases short, with 12 bases between. Germline V gene sequence: CDR1 KGHSH, CDR2 LQKENI. The CDR3 nucleotides read TGTGCCAGCTCACCACGGCAGGAGGGATACTATGGCTACACCTTC. As protein: CASSPRQEGYYGYTF.

V gene TRBV28 combines with J gene TRBJ2-5, with D possibly being TRBD2 (5 bases). The V end was cut by 8 bases, the J end by 5 bases, with 12 bases between. Germline CDR1 is MDHEN and CDR2 is SYDVKM. The CDR3 spans 12 residues. CDR3 loop: CASGGFRETQYF. CDR3 DNA sequence: TGTGCCAGCGGCGGGTTCCGGGAGACCCAGTACTTC.

The gene calls are TRBV7-2 and TRBJ1-2, with D hard to call. From germline, CDR1 is SGHTA and CDR2 FQGNSA. CDR3 length: 15 amino acids. Trimming removed 5 bases at V and 4 bases at J, with 17 bases between. CDR3 DNA: TGTGCCAGCAGCCTCCAGGTTCAAGGGCCCTATGGCTACACCTTC. Encoded protein: CASSLQVQGPYGYTF. The whole variable domain, remainder taken from reference TRBV7-2 and TRBJ1-2, is GAGVSQSPSNKVTEKGKDVELRCDPISGHTALYWYRQSLGQGLEFLIYFQGNSAPDKSGLPSDRFSAERTGGSVSTLTIQRTQQEDSAVYLCASSLQVQGPYGYTFGSGTRLTVV.

This chain connects TRBV7-6 to TRBJ2-7; 13 positions match TRBD2. V trimming: 4 bases; J trimming: 3 bases; junction bases outside the gene matches: 6. CDR1 and CDR2 (germline): SGHVS, FNYEAQ. The CDR3 is 16 amino acids. The CDR3 nucleotides are TGTGCCAGCAGCTCCCCACGACTAGCGGGAGGCTACGAGCAGTACTTC. Amino acids: CASSSPRLAGGYEQYF.

J is TRBJ1-1 and V is TRBV5-1, with D perhaps TRBD1 (5 bases). V shed 4 bases and J shed 4 bases, with 20 bases lying between them. The CDR3 is 16 residues long. Looked up from germline, CDR1 is SGHRS and CDR2 is YFSETQ. CDR3 sequence: CASSKPGTPVATEAFF. CDR3 nucleotides: TGCGCCAGCAGCAAACCAGGGACCCCCGTGGCCACTGAAGCTTTCTTT.

This chain links TRBV9 with TRBJ2-3, with TRBD2 matching over 11 bases. The V gene's germline CDR1 is SGDLS and CDR2 YYNGEE. The CDR3 has 17 amino acids. V dropped 4 bases and J dropped 2; count of bases not matched to a gene: 9. CDR3 amino acids: CASSIGTSGSVTDTQYF. In nucleotides, the CDR3 is TGTGCCAGCAGCATCGGGACTAGCGGTTCTGTCACAGATACGCAGTATTTT.

The chain uses TRBV7-3 and TRBJ2-1; no clear D gene. The CDR3 extends over 15 amino acids. V was shortened by 4 bases and J by 4 bases, with 14 bases between the two germline ends. Per the germline V gene, CDR1 is SGHTA and CDR2 is FQGTGA. This CDR3 reads CASSSQAAGYNEQFF. CDR3 nucleotides: TGTGCCAGCAGCTCTCAGGCCGCCGGTTACAATGAGCAGTTCTTC.

The chain has TRBV19 and TRBJ1-5; D ambiguous. CDR1 is LNHDA and CDR2 is SQIVND in the germline V gene (reference sequence). The CDR3 runs to 16 residues. The V and J ends lost 7 bases and 0 bases respectively, with 16 bases between them. CDR3 loop: CASISQFHNSNQPQHF. CDR3 bases: TGTGCCAGTATATCCCAATTCCACAATAGCAATCAGCCCCAGCATTTT.